The 15 T cell receptor beta chains listed next were all sequenced from one sample in a study of somatic mutations in cytotoxic T cells in rheumatoid arthritis. Profiling relied on immunoSEQ multiplex PCR, and the TCRdb table lists in-frame clones only, not all of them. The sample holds approximately 17,000 clones, around 80% seen once. Material: CD8+ T cells sorted from blood. The receptors here all came from an adult with rheumatoid arthritis.

The rearrangement links TRBV19 to TRBJ2-3; TRBD1 aligns across 7 bases. The V gene end was trimmed by 5 bases and the J gene end by 0 bases; junction bases not matched to a gene: 11. CDR1 and CDR2 from the germline V gene are LNHDA and SQIVND (reference sequence). The CDR3 consists of 17 residues. The CDR3 loop is CASSLWDSPFSTDTQYF. In DNA form, the CDR3 reads TGTGCCAGTAGTCTCTGGGACAGCCCTTTTAGCACAGATACGCAGTATTTT.

The chain recombines TRBV13 with TRBJ2-3; 13 bases agree with TRBD2. This CDR3 is built from 18 residues. J was trimmed by 6 bases and V by 5 bases; bases with no gene match: 14. The germline gives CDR1 PRHDT, CDR2 FYEKMQ (reference sequence). CDR3 in DNA: TGTGCCAGCAGCCCCGGACTAGCGGGGGAAACCCTACGGGATACGCAGTATTTT. Residues: CASSPGLAGETLRDTQYF.

V gene TRBV7-7 combines with J gene TRBJ2-7; 8 bases fit TRBD2. Germline CDR1 is SSHAT and CDR2 is FNYEAQ (reference sequence). This CDR3 spans 15 amino acids. The V segment lost 1 base and the J segment 4 bases; nucleotides outside the gene matches: 6. The CDR3 DNA reads as TGTGCCAGCAGCTTAGAGTTAGCGGGGCCTTACGAGCAGTACTTC. It specifies CASSLELAGPYEQYF.

The J gene is TRBJ2-7, the V gene TRBV7-3, with D possibly called TRBD1 or TRBD2 (5 bases each). V lost 1 base to trimming and J lost 7 bases, with 20 bases between them. Germline V gene data show CDR1 as SGHTA and CDR2 as FQGTGA. The CDR3 length is 16 residues. The CDR3 region has the DNA TGTGCCAGCAGCTTAATTGGGGACCCAATCCGGGGTGAGCAGTACTTC. Residues: CASSLIGDPIRGEQYF.

Here the CDR3 DNA reads TGCGCCAGCAGCTTTTCAGGGGGCACCGGGGAGCTGTTTTTT. Translating gives CASSFSGGTGELFF. The rearrangement uses TRBV5-1 and TRBJ2-2, with TRBD1 matching 7 bases. The germline CDR1 and CDR2 sequences are SGHRS and YFSETQ. Trimming took 2 bases from V and 4 from J; bases not matched to a gene: 2. The CDR3 extends over 14 amino acids.

This chain connects TRBV9 to TRBJ2-5, with 13 bases aligning to TRBD2. Germline V gene data show CDR1 as SGDLS and CDR2 as YYNGEE. CDR3 size: 16 residues. The ends lost 2 bases at V and 1 base at J; junction bases unmatched: 2. Written as DNA, the CDR3 is TGTGCCAGCAGCGTCCGACTAGCGGGGGGCCAAGAGACCCAGTACTTC. Translation gives CASSVRLAGGQETQYF. The full variable domain, its missing parts supplied by reference TRBV9 and TRBJ2-5, is DSGVTQTPKHLITATGQRVTLRCSPRSGDLSVYWYQQSLDQGLQFLIQYYNGEERAKGNILERFSAQQFPDLHSELNLSSLELGDSALYFCASSVRLAGGQETQYFGPGTRLLVL.

The V call is TRBV13, the J call TRBJ2-7; TRBD1 is a possible D gene (7 bases). The V end lost 5 bases, the J end lost 2 bases, and 10 bases lay between the germline ends. The CDR3 loop spans 13 amino acids. In germline, CDR1 is PRHDT, CDR2 FYEKMQ (reference sequence). The CDR3 nucleotides read TGTGCCAGCAGCGGAGGGACAGCCTACGAGCAGTACTTC. This codes for CASSGGTAYEQYF.

The J gene is TRBJ2-1, the V gene TRBV10-3; 7 bases align to TRBD2. CDR3 length equals 14 residues. The ends lost 2 bases at V and 2 bases at J; junction bases unmatched: 0. In germline, CDR1 is ENHRY, CDR2 SYGVKD. Written as DNA, the CDR3 is TGTGCCATCAGTGAGGGACTAGCCTACAATGAGCAGTTCTTC. It codes for CAISEGLAYNEQFF.

The chain is built from TRBV27 and TRBJ2-7; 7 bases fit TRBD2. The CDR3 has 15 residues. Germline V lookup: CDR1 MNHEY, CDR2 SMNVEV (reference sequence). V lost 8 bases and J lost 0; bases outside the gene matches: 10. CDR3: CASGPSGGGSYEQYF. The CDR3 DNA reads TGTGCCAGCGGCCCTTCGGGGGGAGGCTCCTACGAGCAGTACTTC.

This chain uses TRBV29-1 with TRBJ2-2; TRBD1 matches at 7 bases. CDR3 size: 11 residues. The V and J ends lost 4 bases and 7 bases, in that order; junction bases with no gene match: 0. Germline assignment: CDR1 SQVTM and CDR2 ANQGSEA. The CDR3 here is CSVGDSGELFF. CDR3 nucleotides: TGCAGCGTTGGGGACAGCGGGGAGCTGTTTTTT.

This chain links TRBV6-5 with TRBJ2-2; 7 bases match TRBD2. Germline CDR1 reads MNHEY; CDR2 reads SVGAGI. The V segment lost 2 bases and the J segment 7 bases; nucleotides outside the gene matches: 7. The CDR3 extends over 15 amino acids. The CDR3 here is CASSYATSLGGELFF. The DNA for the CDR3 is TGTGCCAGCAGTTACGCGACTAGCCTGGGCGGGGAGCTGTTTTTT.

The table lists this clone with a few counts. The gene calls are TRBV30 and TRBJ1-6; weak D call: TRBD1 (6 bases). Trimming pared 2 bases from V and 9 bases from J, leaving 14 bases between. Per germline, CDR1 GTSNPN and CDR2 SVGIG (reference sequence). CDR3 length: 14 residues. The CDR3 sequence is CAWSSVQGRSPLHF. CDR3 coding DNA: TGTGCCTGGAGTTCGGTACAGGGCCGTTCACCCCTCCACTTT.

The V gene is TRBV18, the J gene TRBJ2-1; possibly TRBD2 for D (6 bases). The CDR3 is made up of 14 amino acids. Per germline, CDR1 KGHSH and CDR2 LQKENI. The V end lost 4 bases, the J end lost 7 bases, and 14 bases lay between the germline ends. CDR3 protein: CASSRETSKNEQFF. DNA for the CDR3: TGTGCCAGCTCACGTGAGACTAGTAAGAATGAGCAGTTCTTC.

This clone was counted once. The chain recombines TRBV5-4 with TRBJ2-3; TRBD2 agrees at 7 bases. V gave up 0 bases and J gave up 6 bases; unmatched junction bases: 7. The CDR3 is 15 amino acids. Germline-derived CDR1 and CDR2 are SGHNT and YYREEE (reference sequence). CDR3 protein: CASSLGGGTLDTQYF. CDR3 nucleotides: TGTGCCAGCAGCTTGGGCGGGGGTACACTCGATACGCAGTATTTT.

This chain uses TRBV9 with TRBJ2-2; possibly TRBD1 for D (5 bases). The CDR3 runs 16 residues. Per the germline V gene, CDR1 is SGDLS and CDR2 is YYNGEE. V was trimmed by 1 base and J by 0 bases, leaving 10 bases between them. The CDR3 region is CASSVRWGPNTGELFF. CDR3 in DNA: TGTGCCAGCAGCGTAAGGTGGGGCCCGAACACCGGGGAGCTGTTTTTT.